This T cell receptor beta chain is from a study of vaccination and CD4 T cells after COVID-19. The treatment: roughly ten-day PBMC culture with coronavirus spike peptide pools or control peptides (ViraFEST assay). The CDR3 contains 15 residues. Germline V gene data show CDR1 as SGHVS and CDR2 as FNYEAQ. The V segment lost 5 bases and the J segment 5 bases; nucleotides outside the gene matches: 5. With respect to this clonotype: Its specificity is unknown.

Sequencing of cultured CD4+ T cell DNA used the Oncomine TCR Beta short-read assay. From CD4+ T cells that had been cultured, genomic DNA was extracted. TCRdb reanalysed the PCR reads using MiXCR and keeps one entry per CDR3 protein. Here the sample spans 15,000 to 20,000 distinct CDR3 sequences, around 80% being singletons. The sample in question was CD4+ T cells from blood, cultured in vitro, obtained after SARS-CoV-2 vaccination. The gene calls are TRBV7-6 and TRBJ2-1; 11 nucleotides match TRBD2. The source of this sequence is a human donor who received a COVID-19 vaccine. CDR3 sequence reads: CASSRGTSGDNEQFF. The DNA of the CDR3 is TGTGCCAGCAGCAGAGGGACTAGCGGAGACAATGAGCAGTTCTTC.